Shown below are 31 T cell receptor beta chains from a single sample sequenced in a study of human T cells and chemical hapten exposure. As to time point: healthy volunteer bleed at 2 weeks. Unseparated into fractions, whole blood served as the source from which total RNA was extracted. TCRdb re-called the RACE reads through MiXCR, storing one row per CDR3 protein. The data hold under 95,000 distinct CDR3 sequences, with over 8% observed a single time. Sequenced input: whole blood. These receptors were collected from a female donor in good health. Some clones in this sample may be carry-over from other donors' samples.

This clonotype was seen a handful of times. The chain couples TRBV21-1 to TRBJ1-6; no check of the table's D call, TRBD1, against the DNA was made. TRBV21-1 is marked as a pseudogene. The CDR3 is 16 amino acids. The CDR3 spells CASSKVEPPPRGALHF. In DNA form, the CDR3 reads TGTGCCAGCAGCAAAGTAGAACCCCCTCCCAGGGGGGCCCTCCACTTT.

This clonotype was counted at least ten times. The chain employs TRBV4-1 and TRBJ1-1; maybe TRBD1 (6 bases). Germline CDR1 reads MGHRA; CDR2 reads YSYEKL. Trimming took off 2 bases at V and 3 bases at J, with 10 bases between the two ends. The CDR3 extends over 14 amino acids. The DNA of the CDR3 is TGCGCCAGCAGCCAACTGGGGGCCGACACTGAAGCTTTCTTT. The encoded protein is CASSQLGADTEAFF.

This clonotype has just a few counts. The CDR3 DNA follows: TGTGCCAGCAGCTCTCGCCCGGGACAGGGGCCCCACGAGCAGTACTTC. Its protein product is CASSSRPGQGPHEQYF. The chain is built from TRBV7-2 and TRBJ2-7; 10 bases map to TRBD1. Germline trimming cut 4 bases from V and 5 bases from J; bases unmatched to any gene: 11. Germline V CDR1 and CDR2: SGHTA, FQGNSA. This CDR3 region has 16 residues.

A remark on this clonotype: The junction and the germline gene differ at one end; a read error may be behind it. The J gene is TRBJ1-1, the V gene TRBV27, with D perhaps TRBD1 (5 bases). The CDR3 sequence is 14 residues long. Germline assignment: CDR1 MNHEY and CDR2 SMNVEV (reference sequence). The CDR3 protein is CTSSLGAANTEAFF. The CDR3 region has the DNA TGTACCAGCAGTTTAGGGGCAGCGAACACTGAAGCTTTCTTT.

The V and J genes are TRBV28 and TRBJ2-1; D is perhaps TRBD2 (6 bases). CDR1 is MDHEN and CDR2 is SYDVKM in the germline V gene. The length of the CDR3 is 12 residues. Trimming left V 1 base short and J 8 bases short, with 6 bases between. The CDR3 sequence is CASSLLADEQFF. The CDR3 nucleotides read TGTGCCAGCAGTTTATTAGCGGATGAGCAGTTCTTC.

This clonotype turned up a few times. The chain's CDR3 is CAISGNMGSRNTIYF. The CDR3 DNA is TGTGCCATCAGTGGGAACATGGGATCGCGAAACACCATATATTTT. This chain links TRBV10-3 with TRBJ1-3; D gene uncertain. V gave up 4 bases and J gave up 5 bases, with 15 bases separating them. Per the germline V gene, CDR1 is ENHRY and CDR2 is SYGVKD. CDR3 length: 15 amino acids.

This clonotype has a count of ten or more. The J gene is TRBJ2-1, the V gene TRBV7-9; 8 nucleotides align to TRBD1. The CDR3 covers 13 residues. Germline CDR1 is SEHNR and CDR2 is FQNEAQ (reference sequence). V dropped 5 bases and J dropped 6; count of bases not matched to a gene: 3. The CDR3 sequence is CASSLGQGNEQFF. In nucleotides, the CDR3 is TGTGCCAGCAGCCTAGGACAGGGCAATGAGCAGTTCTTC. Complete variable domain (other parts from reference TRBV7-9 and TRBJ2-1): DTGVSQNPRHKITKRGQNVTFRCDPISEHNRLYWYRQTLGQGPEFLTYFQNEAQLEKSRLLSDRFSAERPKGSFSTLEIQRTEQGDSAMYLCASSLGQGNEQFFGPGTRLTVL.

This chain uses TRBV6-5 with TRBJ1-1; unclear D gene. V was clipped by 3 bases and J by 2 bases, with 7 bases between them. Germline loops: CDR1 MNHEY, CDR2 SVGAGI. This CDR3 has 13 amino acids. CDR3 sequence reads: CASSYGINTEAFF. CDR3 nucleotide sequence: TGTGCCAGCAGTTATGGGATAAACACTGAAGCTTTCTTT.

This clonotype was seen only a few times. The chain recombines TRBV27 with TRBJ1-5; D is undetermined. Trimming shortened V by 2 bases and J by 0 bases, and 8 bases separated the two germline ends. The CDR3 length is 15 residues. The germline gives CDR1 MNHEY, CDR2 SMNVEV (reference sequence). CDR3 coding DNA: TGTGCCAGCAGTTTAAACCAGCTTAGCAATCAGCCCCAGCATTTT. It codes for CASSLNQLSNQPQHF.

This clonotype was detected ten times or more. The V call is TRBV20-1, the J call TRBJ2-5; tentatively, D is TRBD1 (6 bases). CDR1 is DFQATT, CDR2 SNEGSKA, per germline (reference sequence). The CDR3 has 14 residues. V was pared by 0 bases and J by 5 bases, with 13 bases between. The CDR3 DNA sequence: TGCAGTGCTAGAGATCTTAAGGGGGACGAGACCCAGTACTTC. Its protein product is CSARDLKGDETQYF.

This clonotype was recorded many times. The CDR3 nucleotides are TGTGCCAGCAGTGGGACAGCCTTTGGCTACACCTTC. Amino acids: CASSGTAFGYTF. The chain recombines TRBV28 with TRBJ1-2; 7 bases map to TRBD1. The germline V gene has CDR1 MDHEN and CDR2 SYDVKM. The CDR3 is 12 amino acids. V lost 5 bases, J lost 7 bases, and 4 bases stayed unmatched.

This clonotype was picked up a small number of times. The chain couples TRBV7-6 to TRBJ2-5; maybe TRBD2 (6 bases). The CDR3 is 14 residues long. Trimming left V 1 base short and J 5 bases short, with 11 bases between. Germline CDR1 is SGHVS and CDR2 is FNYEAQ. CDR3 DNA: TGTGCCAGCAGCTTAGACGGGAGCGGTGAGACCCAGTACTTC. Amino acids: CASSLDGSGETQYF.

The chain has TRBV25-1 and TRBJ2-5; no firm D call. V was cut by 0 bases and J by 0 bases, with 8 bases left in between. The V gene's germline CDR1 is MGHDK and CDR2 SYGVNS. The CDR3 is made up of 15 amino acids. The CDR3 sequence: CASSEYAADQETQYF. The DNA of the CDR3 is TGTGCCAGCAGTGAATATGCAGCAGACCAAGAGACCCAGTACTTC.

This clonotype showed up many times. The genes are TRBV7-9 and TRBJ2-3; D ambiguous. Germline CDR1 is SEHNR and CDR2 is FQNEAQ (reference sequence). The CDR3 sequence is 13 residues long. Trimming removed 5 bases from V and 0 bases from J, with 6 bases in between. The CDR3 loop is CASSRHSTDTQYF. The CDR3 region has the DNA TGTGCCAGCAGCCGGCATAGCACAGATACGCAGTATTTT.

The chain combines TRBV7-2 with TRBJ2-3; perhaps TRBD1 as D (5 bases). The CDR3 length is 13 residues. V lost 6 bases, J lost 6 bases, and 13 bases lay in between. Germline CDR1 SGHTA, CDR2 FQGNSA. CDR3 region: CASSSDMRDTQYF. DNA for the CDR3: TGTGCCAGCAGTTCGGACATGCGCGATACGCAGTATTTT.

This clonotype was observed a few times. The genes are TRBV28 and TRBJ1-5; TRBD1 is a possible D gene (5 bases). CDR3 length equals 14 residues. Trimming stripped 2 bases from V and 5 bases from J, with 10 bases between. Germline loops: CDR1 MDHEN, CDR2 SYDVKM. CDR3 amino acids: CASSLVGVHQPQHF. The CDR3 DNA reads TGTGCCAGCAGTTTAGTGGGGGTTCATCAGCCCCAGCATTTT.

This clonotype occurred many times. This sequence joins TRBV7-2 and TRBJ1-4, with D perhaps matching TRBD1 (5 bases). The length of the CDR3 is 14 residues. Germline CDR1 SGHTA, CDR2 FQGNSA. Trimming took 4 bases from V and 5 from J, leaving 11 bases between them. This CDR3 is CASSSREGNEKLFF. CDR3 nucleotides: TGTGCCAGCAGCTCCCGGGAGGGGAATGAAAAACTGTTTTTT.

The rearrangement links TRBV14 to TRBJ2-7; D is unresolved. V lost 0 bases, J lost 7 bases, and 13 bases lay in between. Germline lookup yields CDR1 SGHDN and CDR2 FVKESK. The CDR3 spans 14 residues. CDR3 DNA sequence: TGTGCCAGCAGCCAAGAGGCGTCCTCCGAGGAGCAGTACTTC. It yields the protein CASSQEASSEEQYF.

This clonotype turned up a few times. The gene calls are TRBV6-2 or TRBV6-3 and TRBJ2-2, with 10 bases that match TRBD2. V shed 6 bases and J 4 bases; nucleotides not matched to a gene: 8. The V gene's germline CDR1 is MNHEY and CDR2 SVGEGT. This CDR3 is 16 amino acids long. This CDR3 reads CASSPSSGSFTGELFF. CDR3 DNA: TGTGCCAGCAGCCCCTCTAGCGGGAGTTTCACCGGGGAGCTGTTTTTT.

This clonotype was counted ten times or more. The V gene is TRBV6-2 or TRBV6-3, the J gene TRBJ2-3, with a tentative D call TRBD2 (6 bases). CDR3 length: 15 amino acids. Germline V gives CDR1 MNHEY, CDR2 SVGEGT. V was shortened by 5 bases and J by 4 bases, with 16 bases between the two germline ends. In nucleotides, the CDR3 is TGTGCCAGCAGTCACGGGAGCGAAAACTCAGATACGCAGTATTTT. Its translation: CASSHGSENSDTQYF.

The V and J genes are TRBV28 and TRBJ2-1, with 7 positions matching TRBD1. CDR1 is MDHEN, CDR2 SYDVKM, per germline. Trimming removed 2 bases from V and 3 bases from J; junction bases left unmatched: 4. CDR3 length equals 15 residues. The CDR3 reads CASSLGQGDYNEQFF. The DNA for the CDR3 is TGTGCCAGCAGTTTAGGGCAGGGGGACTACAATGAGCAGTTCTTC.

This clonotype was seen many times. The chain combines TRBV2 with TRBJ2-5; 8 positions agree with TRBD1. Germline V gene sequence: CDR1 SNHLY, CDR2 FYNNEI. After removal of 10 bases from V and 5 bases from J, the junction contained 6 bases not matched to a gene. There are 12 residues in the CDR3. The CDR3 sequence is CATRTGYETQYF. The CDR3 DNA is TGTGCCACCCGGACAGGGTATGAGACCCAGTACTTC.

The genes are TRBV12-3 or TRBV12-4 and TRBJ2-1, with 13 bases identical to TRBD2. The CDR3 sequence is 15 residues long. Unmatched junction bases numbered 12, after V lost 10 bases and J lost 9 bases. The CDR3 is CATKWTSGSVGEQFF. DNA for the CDR3: TGTGCCACCAAGTGGACTAGCGGGAGTGTGGGTGAGCAGTTCTTC.

This clonotype has at least ten counts. The chain combines TRBV7-2 with TRBJ2-3; TRBD2 agrees at 9 bases. This CDR3 comprises 14 residues. Germline V lookup: CDR1 SGHTA, CDR2 FQGNSA. Unmatched junction bases numbered 3, after V lost 0 bases and J lost 8 bases. The CDR3 here is CASSLASGSSTQYF. CDR3 in DNA: TGTGCCAGCAGCTTAGCTAGCGGGAGTAGTACGCAGTATTTT.

This clonotype has at least ten counts. The gene calls are TRBV20-1 and TRBJ2-3, with unresolved D. With 5 bases removed from V and 7 bases from J, the gap between germline ends came to 10 bases. Germline CDR1 is DFQATT and CDR2 is SNEGSKA (reference sequence). This CDR3 comprises 11 residues. Here the CDR3 DNA reads TGCAGTGCTTATACGACCTATACGCAGTATTTT. This gives the protein CSAYTTYTQYF.

The chain has TRBV29-1 and TRBJ1-1, with TRBD1 matching over 8 bases. The CDR3 consists of 14 residues. V gave up 0 bases and J gave up 4 bases; unmatched junction bases: 4. Germline V gives CDR1 SQVTM, CDR2 ANQGSEA. CDR3 bases: TGCAGCGTTGAAGACCACACAGGGGGCACTGAAGCTTTCTTT. Encoded protein: CSVEDHTGGTEAFF.

The table lists this clonotype with many counts. The chain couples TRBV20-1 to TRBJ1-1; 7 bases are shared with TRBD1. J gave up 2 bases and V 4 bases, and 4 bases lay outside the gene matches. The CDR3 is 13 amino acids. From germline, CDR1 is DFQATT and CDR2 SNEGSKA (reference sequence). In DNA, the CDR3 is TGCAGTGCTAACCGGGACAGTAACACTGAAGCTTTCTTT. Translating it yields CSANRDSNTEAFF.

Many counts were recorded for this clonotype. The chain has TRBV20-1 and TRBJ2-1; 8 positions agree with TRBD2. Looked up from germline, CDR1 is DFQATT and CDR2 is SNEGSKA (reference sequence). J was trimmed by 4 bases and V by 7 bases; bases with no gene match: 6. The CDR3 is 13 amino acids. The CDR3: CSGGSGTYNEQFF. DNA of the CDR3: TGCAGTGGTGGTAGCGGGACTTACAATGAGCAGTTCTTC.

V and J are TRBV4-1 and TRBJ2-1; D not certain. This CDR3 has 16 amino acids. From germline, CDR1 is MGHRA and CDR2 YSYEKL. V was clipped by 1 base and J by 10 bases, with 20 bases between them. CDR3 coding DNA: TGCGCCAGCAGCCAAGTGGCAGGTGGGGTCTTCGGGGAGCAGTTCTTC. Its translation: CASSQVAGGVFGEQFF.

The chain carries TRBV10-3 and TRBJ2-5; 9 bases agree with TRBD1. The CDR3 totals 13 residues. Germline loops: CDR1 ENHRY, CDR2 SYGVKD. V trimming: 4 bases; J trimming: 5 bases; junction bases outside the gene matches: 2. CDR3 bases: TGTGCCATCAGTGGGACAGGGGAGGAGACCCAGTACTTC. This codes for CAISGTGEETQYF.

In its sample, this clonotype was seen a few times. The chain carries TRBV24-1 and TRBJ2-7; 9 bases fit TRBD1. V was pared by 4 bases and J by 7 bases, with 10 bases of the junction left unmatched. This CDR3 is 15 amino acids long. In germline, CDR1 is KGHDR, CDR2 SFDVKD. The CDR3 loop reads CATSDHGTGKLEQYF. CDR3 nucleotide sequence: TGTGCCACCAGTGACCACGGGACAGGGAAATTGGAGCAGTACTTC.